These 9 T cell receptor beta chains originate from one sample sequenced in a study of blood T cell repertoires in COVID-19. TCRdb's copy holds only in-frame clones and misses some; the assay was immunoSEQ multiplex PCR. The sample lists about 260,000 clones, 88% occurring once. Sequenced material: PBMCs or T cells enriched from blood (not recorded which). The receptors here all came from a woman between 35 and 50 years old with acute COVID-19.

V is TRBV4-1 and J is TRBJ2-7; D unclear. The CDR3 runs 13 residues. V dropped 1 base and J dropped 3 bases, with 7 bases sitting between them. Germline V gene sequence: CDR1 MGHRA, CDR2 YSYEKL. The CDR3 loop reads CASSQVTNYEQYF. CDR3 DNA: TGCGCCAGCAGCCAAGTAACAAACTACGAGCAGTACTTC.

The gene calls are TRBV27 and TRBJ1-5, with a weak D call TRBD1 (5 bases). Trimming stripped 2 bases from V and 3 bases from J, with 8 bases between. The CDR3 covers 14 residues. CDR1 is MNHEY and CDR2 is SMNVEV in the germline V gene (reference sequence). CDR3 region: CASSLRGSNQPQHF. The CDR3 region has the DNA TGTGCCAGCAGTTTACGGGGGTCCAATCAGCCCCAGCATTTT.

The chain couples TRBV4-3 to TRBJ1-4; a possible D gene is TRBD1 (6 bases). Germline V CDR1 and CDR2: LGHNA, YSLEER. This CDR3 spans 16 amino acids. V was cut by 0 bases and J by 8 bases, with 16 bases left in between. CDR3 DNA sequence: TGCGCCAGCAGCCAAGATTCTTTTCAAACAGGGGAAAAACTGTTTTTT. It yields the protein CASSQDSFQTGEKLFF.

This chain links TRBV7-2 with TRBJ1-5, with D tentatively TRBD1 (6 bases). Germline-derived CDR1 and CDR2 are SGHTA and FQGNSA. This CDR3 region has 15 residues. V was pared by 0 bases and J by 9 bases, with 15 bases between. The CDR3 here is CASSLAGTDSRPQHF. CDR3 bases: TGTGCCAGCAGCTTAGCGGGGACGGACAGTCGGCCCCAGCATTTT. Based on the CDR3 plus reference TRBV7-2 and TRBJ1-5, the full variable domain is GAGVSQSPSNKVTEKGKDVELRCDPISGHTALYWYRQSLGQGLEFLIYFQGNSAPDKSGLPSDRFSAERTGGSVSTLTIQRTQQEDSAVYLCASSLAGTDSRPQHFGDGTRLSIL.

This clone came up once. The chain couples TRBV6-1 to TRBJ1-5; the D is unclear. Trimming left V 0 bases short and J 2 bases short, with 5 bases between. The CDR3 runs to 14 residues. CDR1 MNHNS and CDR2 SASEGT come from the germline V gene. CDR3 DNA: TGTGCCAGCAGTGAAGCCAGCGGCAATCAGCCCCAGCATTTT. This encodes CASSEASGNQPQHF.

The chain uses TRBV7-8 and TRBJ2-5; D might be TRBD2 (7 bases). The germline CDR1 and CDR2 sequences are SGHVS and FQNEAQ. The V end lost 1 base, the J end lost 9 bases, and 21 bases lay between the germline ends. The CDR3 extends over 16 amino acids. CDR3 nucleotides: TGTGCCAGCAGCTTAGAGAGGGGGGGCCGGGCACGGTCCCAGTACTTC. This gives the protein CASSLERGGRARSQYF. The full variable domain, its missing parts supplied by reference TRBV7-8 and TRBJ2-5, is GAGVSQSPRYKVAKRGQDVALRCDPISGHVSLFWYQQALGQGPEFLTYFQNEAQLDKSGLPSDRFFAERPEGSVSTLKIQRTQQEDSAVYLCASSLERGGRARSQYFGPGTRLLVL.

The V and J genes are TRBV13 and TRBJ2-4; TRBD1 matches 10 bases. After removal of 4 bases from V and 12 bases from J, the junction contained 6 bases not matched to a gene. Germline V gene data show CDR1 as PRHDT and CDR2 as FYEKMQ (reference sequence). CDR3 length: 13 amino acids. CDR3 amino acids: CASSYGQGEGQYF. DNA for the CDR3: TGTGCCAGCAGCTATGGACAGGGGGAGGGTCAGTACTTC.

V is TRBV12-3 or TRBV12-4 and J is TRBJ1-1; TRBD1 agrees at 8 bases. The CDR3 has 12 residues. V dropped 4 bases and J dropped 11; count of bases not matched to a gene: 6. The CDR3 reads CASSSPGGSAFF. The CDR3, as DNA: TGTGCCAGCAGTTCCCCAGGGGGCTCTGCTTTCTTT.

This clone has just one count. V gene TRBV7-9 combines with J gene TRBJ1-1; 7 nucleotides line up with TRBD1. J gave up 6 bases and V 4 bases, and 11 bases lay outside the gene matches. Germline V gene data show CDR1 as SEHNR and CDR2 as FQNEAQ (reference sequence). This CDR3 comprises 15 residues. For the CDR3, the DNA is TGTGCCAGCAGCTCGACCCGACAGGGAGTCCCTGAAGCTTTCTTT. Translated, it gives CASSSTRQGVPEAFF.